These T cell receptor beta chains were read from a single sample in a study of regulatory T cells in long-lasting Graves disease. MiXCR was run by TCRdb on the multiplex PCR reads, yielding one entry per CDR3 protein. The table lists 300,000 to 500,000 distinct CDR3 sequences, less than 25% of them singletons, with about a fifth in the top ten. Sequences were derived from peripheral blood mononuclear cells (PBMCs), sampled when the disease was refractory, from a patient treated with antithyroid drugs. All receptors come from a female donor with Graves disease. Both conserved end residues are part of each CDR3. Each record gives: D gene, V gene, clone size, J gene, CDR3 DNA, CDR3 protein. A D gene is named only where the DNA matches it firmly. Expanded clones are given a class, and other clones once, few, many or no size at all.

-,TRBV28,many,TRBJ2-5,TGTGCCAGCAGTTTACTTGACAGTGGGCGGGAGACCCAGTACTTC,CASSLLDSGRETQYF
TRBD2,TRBV30,-,TRBJ2-7,TGTGCCTGGAATGGTCCGGGACTAGCGGCATACGAGCAGTACTTC,CAWNGPGLAAYEQYF
-,TRBV6-2/TRBV6-3,few,TRBJ2-1,TGTGCCAGCAGTGAAGAAGCGGGCTCCTACAATGAGCAGTTCTTC,CASSEEAGSYNEQFF
TRBD2,TRBV19,-,TRBJ2-7,TGTGCCAGTAAAACAAGACTAGCGGGTACCTACGAGCAGTACTTC,CASKTRLAGTYEQYF
-,TRBV28,many,TRBJ1-5,TGTGCCAGCAGTCAACCTAGAGGTTATCAGCCCCAGCATTTT,CASSQPRGYQPQHF
-,TRBV19,few,TRBJ1-4,TGTGCCAGTAGTATGAACGAGGGCGGCGGTGAAAAACTGTTTTTT,CASSMNEGGGEKLFF
TRBD2,TRBV19,-,TRBJ2-7,TGTGCCAGTAGTATACGCGGGACTAGCGGGTATCCGGGCGAGCAGTACTTC,CASSIRGTSGYPGEQYF
-,TRBV29-1,few,TRBJ1-5,TGCAGCGTTGAGACACTCCCGAAGGGGCGATGCAATCAGCCCCAGCATTTT,CSVETLPKGRCNQPQHF
-,TRBV27,few,TRBJ1-2,TGTGCCAGCAGTTCCTGGGACGGCTATGGCTACACCTTC,CASSSWDGYGYTF
TRBD2,TRBV28,many,TRBJ2-7,TGTGCCAGCAGTTTTCTTTTAAGCGGGAGCAGAACCTACGAGCAGTACTTC,CASSFLLSGSRTYEQYF